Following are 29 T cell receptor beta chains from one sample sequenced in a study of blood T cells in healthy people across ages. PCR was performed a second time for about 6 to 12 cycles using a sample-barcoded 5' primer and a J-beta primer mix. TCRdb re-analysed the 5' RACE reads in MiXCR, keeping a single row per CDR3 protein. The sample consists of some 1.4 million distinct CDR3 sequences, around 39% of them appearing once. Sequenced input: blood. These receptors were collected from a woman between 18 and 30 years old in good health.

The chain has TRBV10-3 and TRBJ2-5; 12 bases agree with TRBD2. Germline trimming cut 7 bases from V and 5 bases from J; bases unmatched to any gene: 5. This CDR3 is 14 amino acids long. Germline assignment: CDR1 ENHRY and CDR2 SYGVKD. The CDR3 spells CAITSGGAGETQYF. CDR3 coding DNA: TGTGCCATCACTAGCGGGGGGGCCGGGGAGACCCAGTACTTC.

The CDR3 sequence is CATVTGRPGDEQFF. In nucleotides, the CDR3 is TGTGCCACCGTGACAGGTCGGCCCGGAGATGAGCAGTTCTTC. This chain uses TRBV28 with TRBJ2-1; weak D call: TRBD1 (6 bases). The V gene lost 10 bases and the J gene lost 8 bases, with 21 bases spanning the gap. The CDR3 runs 14 residues. Germline assignment: CDR1 MDHEN and CDR2 SYDVKM.

DNA of the CDR3: TGTGCCAGCAGTTACGGTCTAGCCAAAAACATTCAGTACTTC. This sequence encodes CASSYGLAKNIQYF. The chain carries TRBV6-5 and TRBJ2-4; D gene unclear. CDR3 length: 14 amino acids. Looked up from germline, CDR1 is MNHEY and CDR2 is SVGAGI. Trimming removed 2 bases from V and 0 bases from J, with 5 bases in between.

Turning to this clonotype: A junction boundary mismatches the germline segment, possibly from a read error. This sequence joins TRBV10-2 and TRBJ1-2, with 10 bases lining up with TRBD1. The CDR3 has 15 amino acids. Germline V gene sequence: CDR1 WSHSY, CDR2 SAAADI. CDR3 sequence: CASWTGGSYVGGYAF. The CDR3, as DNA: TGCGCCAGTTGGACAGGGGGGAGCTATGTCGGGGGCTACGCCTTC.

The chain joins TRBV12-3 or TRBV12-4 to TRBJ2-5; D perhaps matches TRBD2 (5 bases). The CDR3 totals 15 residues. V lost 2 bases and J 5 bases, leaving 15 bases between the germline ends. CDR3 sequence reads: CASSLTQGSGETQYF. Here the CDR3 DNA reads TGTGCCAGCAGTTTAACGCAAGGGTCGGGGGAGACCCAGTACTTC.

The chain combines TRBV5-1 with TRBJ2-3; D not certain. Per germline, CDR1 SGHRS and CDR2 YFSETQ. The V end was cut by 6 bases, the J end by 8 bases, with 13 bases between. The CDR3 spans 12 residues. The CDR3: CASKDGVGTQYF. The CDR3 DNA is TGCGCCAGCAAAGACGGAGTAGGTACGCAGTATTTT.

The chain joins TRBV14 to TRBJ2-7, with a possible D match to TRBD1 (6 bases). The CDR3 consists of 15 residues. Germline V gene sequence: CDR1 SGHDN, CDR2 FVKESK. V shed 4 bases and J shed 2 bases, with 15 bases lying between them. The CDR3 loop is CASSLWDKTPYEQYF. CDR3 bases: TGTGCCAGCAGCCTGTGGGACAAAACCCCCTACGAGCAGTACTTC.

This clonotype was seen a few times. The CDR3 region has the DNA TGTGCCAGCAGTTTAAACTTAGCGACAGGGAGCTCCTACGAGCAGTACTTC. Translated: CASSLNLATGSSYEQYF. V usage is TRBV28 and J usage is TRBJ2-7, with 7 bases lining up with TRBD1. V trimming: 2 bases; J trimming: 0 bases; junction bases outside the gene matches: 10. CDR1 is MDHEN, CDR2 SYDVKM, per germline. The CDR3 runs to 17 residues.

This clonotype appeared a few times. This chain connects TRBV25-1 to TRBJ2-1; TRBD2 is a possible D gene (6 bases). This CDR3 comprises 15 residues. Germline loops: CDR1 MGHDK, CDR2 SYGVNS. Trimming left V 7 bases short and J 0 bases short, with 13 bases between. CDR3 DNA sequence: TGTGCCAGCAAGCGCGGGGAGAGCTCCTACAATGAGCAGTTCTTC. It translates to CASKRGESSYNEQFF.

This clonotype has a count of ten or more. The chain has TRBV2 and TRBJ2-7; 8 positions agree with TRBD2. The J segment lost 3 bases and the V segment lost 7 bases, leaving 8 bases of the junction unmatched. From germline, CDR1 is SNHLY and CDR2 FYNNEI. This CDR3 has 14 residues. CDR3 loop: CASTMSSGYYEQYF. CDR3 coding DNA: TGTGCCAGCACCATGTCTAGCGGGTACTACGAGCAGTACTTC.

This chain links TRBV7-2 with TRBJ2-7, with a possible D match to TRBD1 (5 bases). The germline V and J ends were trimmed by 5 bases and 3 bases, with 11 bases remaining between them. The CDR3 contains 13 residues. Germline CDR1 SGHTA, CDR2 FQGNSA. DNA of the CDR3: TGTGCCAGCAGCCATGGGGCGTTCTACGAGCAGTACTTC. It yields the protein CASSHGAFYEQYF.

The CDR3 DNA follows: TGTGCCAGCAGTGATGATCCTAGGGACACCGGGGAGCTGTTTTTT. It translates to CASSDDPRDTGELFF. The chain carries TRBV25-1 and TRBJ2-2; unclear D gene. V dropped 3 bases and J dropped 3 bases, with 11 bases sitting between them. The germline V gene has CDR1 MGHDK and CDR2 SYGVNS. The CDR3 runs to 15 residues.

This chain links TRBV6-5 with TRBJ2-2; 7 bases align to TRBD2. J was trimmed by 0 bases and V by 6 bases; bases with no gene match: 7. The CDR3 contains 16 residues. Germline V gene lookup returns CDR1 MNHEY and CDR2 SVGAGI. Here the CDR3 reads CASRAGLVTNTGELFF. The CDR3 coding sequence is TGTGCCAGCAGGGCTGGACTAGTGACGAACACCGGGGAGCTGTTTTTT.

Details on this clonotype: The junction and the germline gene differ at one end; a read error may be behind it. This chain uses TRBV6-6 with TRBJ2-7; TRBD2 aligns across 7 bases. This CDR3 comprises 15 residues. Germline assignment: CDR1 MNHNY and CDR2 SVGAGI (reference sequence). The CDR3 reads CAGSTPLAEIYEQYF. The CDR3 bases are TGTGCCGGCAGTACCCCTCTAGCGGAAATCTACGAGCAGTACTTC.

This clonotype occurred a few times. In DNA, the CDR3 is TGCAGTGCTAGGATGGAGGGAGGTCACGAGCAGTACTTC. Its protein is CSARMEGGHEQYF. J is TRBJ2-7 and V is TRBV20-1, with D perhaps TRBD2 (6 bases). Germline V gives CDR1 DFQATT, CDR2 SNEGSKA (reference sequence). V was trimmed by 3 bases and J by 5 bases, leaving 14 bases between them. CDR3 size: 13 residues.

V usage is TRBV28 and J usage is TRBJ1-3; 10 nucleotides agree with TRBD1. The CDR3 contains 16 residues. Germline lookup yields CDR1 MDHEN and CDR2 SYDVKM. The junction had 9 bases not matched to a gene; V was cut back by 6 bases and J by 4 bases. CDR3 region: CASSYGQGGPGNTIYF. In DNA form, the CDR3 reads TGTGCCAGCAGCTACGGACAGGGGGGACCGGGAAACACCATATATTTT.

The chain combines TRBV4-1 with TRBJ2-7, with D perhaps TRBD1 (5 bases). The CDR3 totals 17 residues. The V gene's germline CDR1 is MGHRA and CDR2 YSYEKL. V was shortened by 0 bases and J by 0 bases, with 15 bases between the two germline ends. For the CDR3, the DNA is TGCGCCAGCAGCCAAGATCATTCCAGGGCGAGCTCCTACGAGCAGTACTTC. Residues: CASSQDHSRASSYEQYF.

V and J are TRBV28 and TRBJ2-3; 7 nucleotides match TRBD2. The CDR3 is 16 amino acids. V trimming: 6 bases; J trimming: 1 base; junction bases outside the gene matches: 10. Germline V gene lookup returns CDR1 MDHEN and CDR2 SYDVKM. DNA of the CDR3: TGTGCCAGCAGACCATCTGGCGCGGGGGGCACAGATACGCAGTATTTT. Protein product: CASRPSGAGGTDTQYF. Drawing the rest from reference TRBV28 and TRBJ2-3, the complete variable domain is DVKVTQSSRYLVKRTGEKVFLECVQDMDHENMFWYRQDPGLGLRLIYFSYDVKMKEKGDIPEGYSVSREKKERFSLILESASTNQTSMYLCASRPSGAGGTDTQYFGPGTRLTVL.

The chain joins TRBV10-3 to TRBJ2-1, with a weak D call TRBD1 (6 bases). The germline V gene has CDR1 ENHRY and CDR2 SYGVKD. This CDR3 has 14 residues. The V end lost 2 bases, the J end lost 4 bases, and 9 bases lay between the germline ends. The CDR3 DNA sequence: TGTGCCATCAGTGAGGGACAGAGATACAATGAGCAGTTCTTC. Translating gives CAISEGQRYNEQFF.

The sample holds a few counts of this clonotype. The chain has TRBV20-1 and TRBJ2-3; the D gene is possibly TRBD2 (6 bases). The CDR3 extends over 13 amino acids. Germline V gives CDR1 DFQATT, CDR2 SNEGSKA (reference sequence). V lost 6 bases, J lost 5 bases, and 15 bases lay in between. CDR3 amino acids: CSAAGPNVDTQYF. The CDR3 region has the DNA TGCAGTGCGGCGGGACCAAACGTAGATACGCAGTATTTT.

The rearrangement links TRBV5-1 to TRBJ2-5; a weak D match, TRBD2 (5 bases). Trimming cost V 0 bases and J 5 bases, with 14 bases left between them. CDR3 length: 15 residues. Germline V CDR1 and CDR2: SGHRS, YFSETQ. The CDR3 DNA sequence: TGCGCCAGCAGCTTGGCCGGCCGGGAAGTGGAGACCCAGTACTTC. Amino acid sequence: CASSLAGREVETQYF.

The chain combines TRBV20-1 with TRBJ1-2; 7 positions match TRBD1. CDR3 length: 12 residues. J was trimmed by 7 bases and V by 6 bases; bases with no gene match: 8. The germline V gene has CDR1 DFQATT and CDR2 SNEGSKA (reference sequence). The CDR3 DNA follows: TGCAGTGCCAAGCAGACAGGGCCTGGCTACACCTTC. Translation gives CSAKQTGPGYTF.

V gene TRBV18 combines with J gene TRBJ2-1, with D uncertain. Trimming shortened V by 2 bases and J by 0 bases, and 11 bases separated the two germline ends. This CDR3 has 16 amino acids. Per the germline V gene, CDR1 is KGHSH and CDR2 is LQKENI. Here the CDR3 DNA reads TGTGCCAGCTCACCAAACCCCGGCCCCTCCTACAATGAGCAGTTCTTC. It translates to CASSPNPGPSYNEQFF.

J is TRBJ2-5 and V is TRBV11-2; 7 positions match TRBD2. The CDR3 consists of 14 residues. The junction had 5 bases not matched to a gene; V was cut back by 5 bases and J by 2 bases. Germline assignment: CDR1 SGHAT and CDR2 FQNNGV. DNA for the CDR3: TGTGCCAGCAGCAGACTAGCTGAGCAAGAGACCCAGTACTTC. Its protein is CASSRLAEQETQYF.

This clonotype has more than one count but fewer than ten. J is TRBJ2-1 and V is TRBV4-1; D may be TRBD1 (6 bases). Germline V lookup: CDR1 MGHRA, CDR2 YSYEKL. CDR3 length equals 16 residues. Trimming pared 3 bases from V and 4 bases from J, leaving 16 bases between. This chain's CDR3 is CASSHRREQGYNEQFF. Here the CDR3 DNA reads TGCGCCAGCAGCCACCGACGGGAACAGGGTTACAATGAGCAGTTCTTC.

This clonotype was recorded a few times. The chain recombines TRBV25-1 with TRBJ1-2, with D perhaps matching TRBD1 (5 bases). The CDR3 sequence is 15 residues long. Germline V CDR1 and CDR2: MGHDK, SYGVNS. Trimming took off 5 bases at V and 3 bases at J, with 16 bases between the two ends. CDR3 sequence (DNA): TGTGCCAGCAGTCCGTCCCCAGGGACCGACTATGGCTACACCTTC. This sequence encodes CASSPSPGTDYGYTF.

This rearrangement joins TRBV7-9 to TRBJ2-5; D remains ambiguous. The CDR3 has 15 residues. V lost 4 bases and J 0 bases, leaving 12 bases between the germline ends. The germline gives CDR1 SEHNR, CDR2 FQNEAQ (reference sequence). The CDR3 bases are TGTGCCAGCAGCTCCACTGTAGATTACCAAGAGACCCAGTACTTC. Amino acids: CASSSTVDYQETQYF.

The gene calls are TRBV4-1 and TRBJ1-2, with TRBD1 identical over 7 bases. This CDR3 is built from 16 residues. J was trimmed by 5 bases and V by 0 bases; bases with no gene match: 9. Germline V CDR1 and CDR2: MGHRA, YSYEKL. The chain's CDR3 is CASSQESPGGWYGYTF. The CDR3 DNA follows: TGCGCCAGCAGCCAAGAGAGTCCAGGGGGATGGTATGGCTACACCTTC.

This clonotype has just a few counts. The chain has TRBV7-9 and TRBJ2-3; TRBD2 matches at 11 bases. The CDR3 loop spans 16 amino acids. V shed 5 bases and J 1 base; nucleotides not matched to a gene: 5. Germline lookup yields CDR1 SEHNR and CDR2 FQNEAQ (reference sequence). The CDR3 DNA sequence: TGTGCCAGCAGCGAGGGACTAGCGGCCCGCACAGATACGCAGTATTTT. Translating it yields CASSEGLAARTDTQYF.